This T cell receptor (beta chain) originates from a study of prognosis after radiotherapy for stage I lung cancer. Findings of the study overall: Post-treatment Shannon entropy following stereotactic body radiation therapy was lower among patients who developed distant metastases. Patients with and without metastases reportedly differed in TRBV and TRBJ gene usage frequencies.

As regards this clonotype: What it binds is not known.

The genomic DNA TCR beta CDR3 region underwent two rounds of multiplex PCR. Every TRBV and TRBJ gene had its own specific primer in first-round PCR. TCRdb re-called the multiplex PCR reads with MiXCR, one entry per CDR3 protein. The sample has fewer than 25,000 distinct CDR3 sequences, roughly 37% seen once. Germline V gene data show CDR1 as MDHEN and CDR2 as SYDVKM. CDR3 length: 11 amino acids. The V gene lost 6 bases and the J gene lost 9 bases, with 6 bases spanning the gap. The J gene is TRBJ1-6, the V gene TRBV28; tentative D call: TRBD1 (6 bases). This receptor was identified in a donor aged 50 or older with non-small cell lung cancer. This material consisted of PBMCs, taken before or after stereotactic body radiation therapy (not recorded which). CDR3 loop: CASSRGSPLHF. As DNA, the CDR3 is TGTGCCAGCAGCAGGGGTTCACCCCTCCACTTT.